This T cell receptor beta chain was recorded in a study of control samples from healthy donors and cancer patients. The CDR3 sequence is 15 residues long. V shed 2 bases, J shed 6 bases, and the junction held 8 bases outside the gene matches. Germline CDR1 reads WSHSY; CDR2 reads SAAADI. Clones were sequenced by immunoSEQ multiplex PCR, and TCRdb holds only the in-frame ones, with some missing. The table records 90,000 to 130,000 clones, approximately 82% of them present only once. The V gene is TRBV10-2, the J gene TRBJ1-2, with 8 bases matching TRBD1. The sequence was obtained from a man aged 18 to 35 in good health. Material for sequencing was blood. CDR3 in DNA: TGCGCCAGCAGTGAGCGGCAGGGGGCGTTTGATGGCTACACCTTC. It translates to CASSERQGAFDGYTF.